The 28 T cell receptor beta chains below come from one sample, sequenced in a study of shared clonotypes between healthy human individuals. The data were produced by immunoSEQ multiplex PCR, yet TCRdb's version contains in-frame clones alone and is incomplete. The repertoire holds about 730,000 clones, with over 55% as singletons. Sequenced sample: memory CD4+ T cells sorted from blood. Subset specified: CD45RA-negative fraction. The receptors here all came from a woman between 25 and 40 years old in good health.

J is TRBJ2-1 and V is TRBV2; 9 nucleotides match TRBD1. Germline CDR1 is SNHLY and CDR2 is FYNNEI. J was trimmed by 7 bases and V by 6 bases; bases with no gene match: 16. This CDR3 has 17 amino acids. The CDR3 coding sequence is TGTGCCAGCAGCGGCGAGACGGGACAGGGCCGTTTGAATGAGCAGTTCTTC. Translating gives CASSGETGQGRLNEQFF.

This clone appeared once. The chain recombines TRBV6-1 with TRBJ2-7; 13 positions match TRBD2. Germline V gives CDR1 MNHNS, CDR2 SASEGT. CDR3 length: 14 residues. V lost 7 bases to trimming and J lost 5 bases; unmatched junction nucleotides: 5. The CDR3 DNA follows: TGTGCCAGCACAGGACTAGCGGGAGTCCACGAGCAGTACTTC. Translating gives CASTGLAGVHEQYF.

This chain uses TRBV7-9 with TRBJ2-1; 10 nucleotides agree with TRBD2. V trimming: 6 bases; J trimming: 7 bases; junction bases outside the gene matches: 3. The V gene's germline CDR1 is SEHNR and CDR2 FQNEAQ (reference sequence). CDR3 length: 13 amino acids. CDR3 loop: CASRTSGPNEQFF. The DNA for the CDR3 is TGTGCCAGCAGGACTAGCGGGCCGAATGAGCAGTTCTTC.

This clone came up a few times. This chain links TRBV6-1 with TRBJ1-1; TRBD1 is a possible D gene (5 bases). CDR3 length equals 14 residues. Germline V gene lookup returns CDR1 MNHNS and CDR2 SASEGT. V was clipped by 2 bases and J by 11 bases, with 18 bases between them. The CDR3 spells CASSETGTQTVAFF. CDR3 in DNA: TGTGCCAGCAGTGAAACCGGGACTCAAACGGTGGCTTTCTTT.

This rearrangement joins TRBV7-9 to TRBJ2-7; TRBD1 is a possible D gene (5 bases). Trimming removed 5 bases from V and 5 bases from J, with 10 bases in between. Germline V lookup: CDR1 SEHNR, CDR2 FQNEAQ (reference sequence). This CDR3 is 12 amino acids long. The CDR3 nucleotides read TGTGCCAGCAGCCTCCAGGGTAACGAGCAGTACTTC. Amino acid sequence: CASSLQGNEQYF. Drawing the rest from reference TRBV7-9 and TRBJ2-7, the complete variable domain is DTGVSQNPRHKITKRGQNVTFRCDPISEHNRLYWYRQTLGQGPEFLTYFQNEAQLEKSRLLSDRFSAERPKGSFSTLEIQRTEQGDSAMYLCASSLQGNEQYFGPGTRLTVT.

The chain uses TRBV25-1 and TRBJ2-5; 14 bases line up with TRBD2. V gave up 3 bases and J gave up 5 bases; unmatched junction bases: 11. The germline V gene has CDR1 MGHDK and CDR2 SYGVNS. The CDR3 is 18 residues long. The CDR3 here is CASSEARLAGGPLETQYF. Here the CDR3 DNA reads TGTGCCAGCAGTGAGGCCCGACTAGCGGGAGGGCCGCTGGAGACCCAGTACTTC.

J is TRBJ2-2 and V is TRBV7-9, with D possibly being TRBD1 (5 bases). The V gene's germline CDR1 is SEHNR and CDR2 FQNEAQ (reference sequence). Trimming removed 7 bases from V and 9 bases from J, with 18 bases in between. This CDR3 has 14 amino acids. CDR3 nucleotides: TGTGCCAGCACCCTGACAGACTCGGGCCGGGAGCTGTTTTTT. It translates to CASTLTDSGRELFF.

This clone turned up a few times. This sequence joins TRBV30 and TRBJ2-1, with TRBD2 as a possible D gene (6 bases). Germline V CDR1 and CDR2: GTSNPN, SVGIG (reference sequence). CDR3 length: 11 amino acids. With 0 bases removed from V and 9 bases from J, the gap between germline ends came to 6 bases. CDR3 region: CAWSVGGEQFF. CDR3 in DNA: TGTGCCTGGAGTGTCGGGGGTGAGCAGTTCTTC.

The V call is TRBV5-4, the J call TRBJ1-1; 7 nucleotides align to TRBD1. CDR3 length: 14 amino acids. Germline-derived CDR1 and CDR2 are SGHNT and YYREEE (reference sequence). The junction had 4 bases not matched to a gene; V was cut back by 4 bases and J by 1 base. CDR3 residues: CASSVGQQNTEAFF. As DNA, the CDR3 is TGTGCCAGCAGCGTGGGACAGCAGAACACTGAAGCTTTCTTT.

The chain recombines TRBV27 with TRBJ1-5; tentatively, D is TRBD1 (6 bases). The CDR3 loop spans 12 amino acids. Germline V lookup: CDR1 MNHEY, CDR2 SMNVEV (reference sequence). V was clipped by 3 bases and J by 12 bases, with 12 bases between them. CDR3 sequence: CASSFLGQSQHF. The CDR3 DNA follows: TGTGCCAGCAGTTTCTTAGGACAGAGCCAGCATTTT.

V usage is TRBV5-1 and J usage is TRBJ2-6; 7 positions match TRBD1. The germline V gene encodes CDR1 SGHRS and CDR2 YFSETQ. There are 16 residues in the CDR3. V dropped 1 base and J dropped 3; count of bases not matched to a gene: 4. CDR3 DNA sequence: TGCGCCAGCAGCTTGCCGACAGGGAGTGGGGCCAACGTCCTGACTTTC. Residues: CASSLPTGSGANVLTF.

The chain recombines TRBV18 with TRBJ2-7; D uncertain. There are 14 residues in the CDR3. The V gene's germline CDR1 is KGHSH and CDR2 LQKENI. The V end lost 2 bases, the J end lost 3 bases, and 11 bases lay between the germline ends. In nucleotides, the CDR3 is TGTGCCAGCTCACCAACGCTACAGAGCTACGAGCAGTACTTC. It codes for CASSPTLQSYEQYF.

The chain combines TRBV7-3 with TRBJ2-6, with D possibly TRBD2 on 5 matching bases. Germline V gene data show CDR1 as SGHTA and CDR2 as FQGTGA. V gave up 5 bases and J gave up 0 bases, with 11 bases separating them. This CDR3 is 16 amino acids long. As DNA, the CDR3 is TGTGCCAGCAGCCCCGGACTGACCTCTGGGGCCAACGTCCTGACTTTC. Protein sequence: CASSPGLTSGANVLTF.

The J gene is TRBJ2-5, the V gene TRBV4-2, with D perhaps given as TRBD1 or TRBD2 (6 bases each). Germline V gene sequence: CDR1 LGHNA, CDR2 YNFKEQ. Between the trimmed V and J ends, which lost 0 bases and 5 bases, there was a span of 16 bases. The CDR3 covers 16 residues. Here the CDR3 reads CASSQDSSGGGETQYF. The CDR3 DNA reads TGTGCCAGCAGCCAAGATAGCAGCGGAGGGGGGGAGACCCAGTACTTC.

This sequence joins TRBV28 and TRBJ2-7, with 7 positions matching TRBD2. Trimming removed 6 bases from V and 2 bases from J; junction bases left unmatched: 7. CDR1 and CDR2 (germline): MDHEN, SYDVKM. The CDR3 spans 14 residues. CDR3 DNA: TGTGCCAGCAGGCAGACTAGCTTCCCCTACGAGCAGTACTTC. It yields the protein CASRQTSFPYEQYF.

This chain joins TRBV28 and TRBJ2-1, with D possibly matching TRBD2 (5 bases). This CDR3 contains 15 residues. The germline V and J ends were trimmed by 6 bases and 3 bases, with 15 bases remaining between them. CDR1 is MDHEN and CDR2 is SYDVKM in the germline V gene. CDR3 DNA: TGTGCCAGCAGCCGAACTAGTGGGGTCTACAATGAGCAGTTCTTC. Protein: CASSRTSGVYNEQFF.

This CDR3 is CASSLQGGGEKLFF. CDR3 sequence (DNA): TGTGCCAGCAGCCTACAGGGCGGCGGGGAAAAACTGTTTTTT. The chain carries TRBV6-1 and TRBJ1-4, with D tentatively TRBD1 (6 bases). Germline V gene data show CDR1 as MNHNS and CDR2 as SASEGT. V lost 6 bases, J lost 8 bases, and 16 bases lay in between. This CDR3 comprises 14 residues.

This chain connects TRBV28 to TRBJ1-2, with D unresolved. This CDR3 spans 15 amino acids. V was pared by 4 bases and J by 10 bases, with 22 bases between. Germline V lookup: CDR1 MDHEN, CDR2 SYDVKM. The CDR3 region has the DNA TGTGCCAGCAGTTCACCCGGCGACCGAAGGACTATCTACACCTTC. Its protein product is CASSSPGDRRTIYTF.

The chain recombines TRBV2 with TRBJ2-5; perhaps TRBD2 as D (6 bases). With 6 bases removed from V and 5 bases from J, the gap between germline ends came to 13 bases. Germline loops: CDR1 SNHLY, CDR2 FYNNEI. CDR3 length: 13 residues. CDR3 in amino acids: CASRVTSLETQYF. The CDR3, as DNA: TGTGCCAGCAGGGTAACTAGCTTGGAGACCCAGTACTTC. Variable domain in full (rest from reference TRBV2 and TRBJ2-5): EPEVTQTPSHQVTQMGQEVILRCVPISNHLYFYWYRQILGQKVEFLVSFYNNEISEKSEIFDDQFSVERPDGSNFTLKIRSTKLEDSAMYFCASRVTSLETQYFGPGTRLLVL.

The chain links TRBV19 to TRBJ1-5; the D is unclear. Germline V gene sequence: CDR1 LNHDA, CDR2 SQIVND (reference sequence). The CDR3 extends over 14 amino acids. The V gene lost 2 bases and the J gene lost 3 bases, with 8 bases spanning the gap. CDR3 in amino acids: CASSIIGNNQPQHF. CDR3 in DNA: TGTGCCAGTAGTATAATCGGGAACAATCAGCCCCAGCATTTT.

This clone showed up just a few times. The rearrangement uses TRBV19 and TRBJ2-1; the D gene is possibly TRBD2 (5 bases). Trimming left V 1 base short and J 2 bases short, with 6 bases between. CDR1 and CDR2 from the germline V gene are LNHDA and SQIVND (reference sequence). This CDR3 has 14 residues. The CDR3 protein is CASSIAAAYNEQFF. Written as DNA, the CDR3 is TGTGCCAGTAGTATAGCAGCGGCCTACAATGAGCAGTTCTTC.

The rearrangement links TRBV28 to TRBJ2-7, with 10 bases aligning to TRBD1. In germline, CDR1 is MDHEN, CDR2 SYDVKM. This CDR3 is 15 amino acids long. Unmatched junction bases numbered 12, after V lost 6 bases and J lost 7 bases. CDR3 nucleotides: TGTGCCAGCAGAGTTGGGGGGACAGGGGTAGGTGAGCAGTACTTC. Protein: CASRVGGTGVGEQYF.

V and J are TRBV6-5 and TRBJ2-3; the D gene is possibly TRBD2 (6 bases). Between the trimmed V and J ends, which lost 5 bases and 3 bases, there was a span of 12 bases. The V gene's germline CDR1 is MNHEY and CDR2 SVGAGI. The CDR3 extends over 14 amino acids. The CDR3 spells CASSPRRVTDTQYF. CDR3 bases: TGTGCCAGCAGTCCGAGGAGGGTTACAGATACGCAGTATTTT.

This rearrangement joins TRBV28 to TRBJ1-5; 9 positions match TRBD1. J lost 7 bases, V lost 5 bases, and 9 bases had no gene match. Per germline, CDR1 MDHEN and CDR2 SYDVKM. The CDR3 has 15 residues. The CDR3 coding sequence is TGTGCCAGCAGTACCGGGGACAGGGATGCCCAGCCCCAGCATTTT. Its translation is CASSTGDRDAQPQHF.

Notes on this clone: The same CDR3 arises from other DNA sequences in this sample as well. The rearrangement uses TRBV7-2 and TRBJ1-5; possible D gene TRBD1, 5 bases. V was pared by 4 bases and J by 0 bases, with 10 bases between. The V gene's germline CDR1 is SGHTA and CDR2 FQGNSA. This CDR3 comprises 15 residues. The CDR3 DNA follows: TGTGCCAGCAGCTCTGACAGCCTTAGCAATCAGCCCCAGCATTTT. This codes for CASSSDSLSNQPQHF.

The CDR3 region is CAISEYGTGGRGYYEQYF. The CDR3 bases are TGTGCCATCAGTGAGTACGGGACAGGGGGTCGAGGTTACTACGAGCAGTACTTC. The gene calls are TRBV10-3 and TRBJ2-7; 11 positions match TRBD1. The CDR3 sequence is 18 residues long. V dropped 1 base and J dropped 3; count of bases not matched to a gene: 11. Germline loops: CDR1 ENHRY, CDR2 SYGVKD.

The rearrangement uses TRBV28 and TRBJ2-7; 11 bases map to TRBD2. Germline assignment: CDR1 MDHEN and CDR2 SYDVKM. The CDR3 extends over 16 amino acids. The J segment lost 7 bases and the V segment lost 0 bases, leaving 8 bases of the junction unmatched. The CDR3: CASSLWASGGYREQYF. In nucleotides, the CDR3 is TGTGCCAGCAGTTTATGGGCTAGCGGGGGGTATAGGGAGCAGTACTTC.

The V gene is TRBV20-1, the J gene TRBJ2-1, with 8 bases identical to TRBD2. The CDR3 totals 11 residues. Germline V gives CDR1 DFQATT, CDR2 SNEGSKA (reference sequence). The V gene end was trimmed by 6 bases and the J gene end by 8 bases; junction bases not matched to a gene: 3. As DNA, the CDR3 is TGCAGTGCACCACTAGCGGATGAGCAGTTCTTC. Protein sequence: CSAPLADEQFF.